Listed below are T cell receptor beta chains from one sample, sequenced in a study of blood T cell repertoires in COVID-19. Data came from immunoSEQ multiplex PCR; TCRdb stores just in-frame clones and leaves some out. The data contain over 400,000 clones, approximately 91% of them singletons. The sequencing sample was made of peripheral blood. Source of these receptors: a woman aged 45-65 years with COVID-19, enrolled during active disease. CDR3s include the opening cysteine and the closing phenylalanine or tryptophan. A D gene is named only where the DNA matches it firmly. Expanded clones are given a class, and other clones once, few, many or no size at all.

d_call: TRBD1; clone_size: NA; v_call: TRBV7-9; j_call: TRBJ1-2; cdr3_nt: TGTGCCAGCAGCAGGCGGGCAGGGGGTAACTATGGCTACACCTTC; cdr3_aa: CASSRRAGGNYGYTF
d_call: NA; clone_size: once; v_call: TRBV9; j_call: TRBJ1-5; cdr3_nt: TGTGCCAGCAGCGTAAATCAAGGAGATCAGCCCCAGCATTTT; cdr3_aa: CASSVNQGDQPQHF
d_call: NA; clone_size: NA; v_call: TRBV5-4; j_call: TRBJ1-4; cdr3_nt: TGTGCCAGCAGCTTGGAGGTAGGGGAGGATTCGAGAGAAAAACTGTTTTTT; cdr3_aa: CASSLEVGEDSREKLFF
d_call: NA; clone_size: once; v_call: TRBV5-1; j_call: TRBJ2-2; cdr3_nt: TGCGCCAGCAGCCGATTCCAGGGGAGCGGCACCGGGGAGCTGTTTTTT; cdr3_aa: CASSRFQGSGTGELFF
d_call: TRBD1; clone_size: NA; v_call: TRBV5-5; j_call: TRBJ1-1; cdr3_nt: TGTGCCAGCACTCCGGGGGACAGGAGCACTGAAGCTTTCTTT; cdr3_aa: CASTPGDRSTEAFF
d_call: NA; clone_size: NA; v_call: TRBV29-1; j_call: TRBJ1-2; cdr3_nt: TGCAGCGTTGAACGGGATGGCTACACCTTC; cdr3_aa: CSVERDGYTF
d_call: NA; clone_size: NA; v_call: TRBV11-2; j_call: TRBJ1-6; cdr3_nt: TGTGCCAGCAGCTTAGTGTGGGAGGGATCTTCGCCCCTCCACTTT; cdr3_aa: CASSLVWEGSSPLHF
d_call: NA; clone_size: NA; v_call: TRBV30; j_call: TRBJ1-5; cdr3_nt: TGTGCCTGGAGTTTAGGAGAGTATAGCAATCAGCCCCAGCATTTT; cdr3_aa: CAWSLGEYSNQPQHF
d_call: TRBD2; clone_size: NA; v_call: TRBV28; j_call: TRBJ2-7; cdr3_nt: TGTGCCAGCAGTTTCCCGGGACTAGGCACCTACGAGCAGTACTTC; cdr3_aa: CASSFPGLGTYEQYF
d_call: NA; clone_size: NA; v_call: TRBV2; j_call: TRBJ1-2; cdr3_nt: TGTGCCAGCAGTTCCGTCGCGGGGGGGGTCTATGGCTACACCTTC; cdr3_aa: CASSSVAGGVYGYTF
d_call: TRBD1; clone_size: NA; v_call: TRBV5-6; j_call: TRBJ1-5; cdr3_nt: TGTGCCAGCAGCCGGCGTAAGGACAGGGCCGGGGAGCCCCAGCATTTT; cdr3_aa: CASSRRKDRAGEPQHF
d_call: NA; clone_size: NA; v_call: TRBV18; j_call: TRBJ2-1; cdr3_nt: TGTGCCAGCTCCTCCAGGGGGGCCTACAATGAGCAGTTCTTC; cdr3_aa: CASSSRGAYNEQFF
d_call: NA; clone_size: NA; v_call: TRBV11-2; j_call: TRBJ2-5; cdr3_nt: TGTGCCAGCAGCTTACGGTTGTACCAAGAGACCCAGTACTTC; cdr3_aa: CASSLRLYQETQYF
d_call: NA; clone_size: NA; v_call: TRBV6-5; j_call: TRBJ1-1; cdr3_nt: TGTGCCAGCAGTTACTTTCAGGGGAGGGTCACTGAAGCTTTCTTT; cdr3_aa: CASSYFQGRVTEAFF
d_call: NA; clone_size: NA; v_call: TRBV7-9; j_call: TRBJ2-6; cdr3_nt: TGTGCCAGCAGCGGAGACAGGCGTTTCTTCTCTGGGGCCAACGTCCTGACTTTC; cdr3_aa: CASSGDRRFFSGANVLTF
d_call: NA; clone_size: NA; v_call: TRBV29-1; j_call: TRBJ1-1; cdr3_nt: TGCAGCGGTACAGTGAACACTGAAGCTTTCTTT; cdr3_aa: CSGTVNTEAFF
d_call: NA; clone_size: once; v_call: TRBV18; j_call: TRBJ2-3; cdr3_nt: TGTGCCAGCTCACCAAAACGGTCTAGCACAGATACGCAGTATTTT; cdr3_aa: CASSPKRSSTDTQYF
d_call: NA; clone_size: NA; v_call: TRBV6-5; j_call: TRBJ1-3; cdr3_nt: TGTGCCAGCAGCGACGGTGGGTCCGCGCGGGTCACCATATATTTT; cdr3_aa: CASSDGGSARVTIYF
d_call: NA; clone_size: NA; v_call: TRBV18; j_call: TRBJ1-5; cdr3_nt: TGTGCCAGCTCACCATCCGGGTCTAATCAGCCCCAGCATTTT; cdr3_aa: CASSPSGSNQPQHF
d_call: NA; clone_size: NA; v_call: TRBV14; j_call: TRBJ1-4; cdr3_nt: TGTGCCAGCAGCCAATCCTCTTCCACAGGTGCAAAACTGTTTTTT; cdr3_aa: CASSQSSSTGAKLFF
d_call: TRBD1; clone_size: NA; v_call: TRBV10-1; j_call: TRBJ2-7; cdr3_nt: TGCGCCAGCAGTGATCCAGGGGGCTACGAGCAGTACTTC; cdr3_aa: CASSDPGGYEQYF
d_call: TRBD1; clone_size: NA; v_call: TRBV6-1; j_call: TRBJ2-7; cdr3_nt: TGTGCCAGCAGTGAAGGGCTAGGACAGGGGGGATACGAGCAGTACTTC; cdr3_aa: CASSEGLGQGGYEQYF
d_call: NA; clone_size: NA; v_call: TRBV30; j_call: TRBJ2-7; cdr3_nt: TGTGCCTGGAGGGGGCCAGGCCCCGAGCAGTACTTC; cdr3_aa: CAWRGPGPEQYF
d_call: TRBD1; clone_size: NA; v_call: TRBV30; j_call: TRBJ2-7; cdr3_nt: TGTGCCTGGAGTTTAACAGGGGACCACGAGCAGTACTTC; cdr3_aa: CAWSLTGDHEQYF
d_call: NA; clone_size: NA; v_call: TRBV10-3; j_call: TRBJ1-2; cdr3_nt: TGTGCCATTGCCGGGAACAACAACTATGGCTACACCTTC; cdr3_aa: CAIAGNNNYGYTF
d_call: TRBD1; clone_size: NA; v_call: TRBV23-1; j_call: TRBJ1-2; cdr3_nt: TGCGCCACGCAGTCACGACAGGGGATCAACTATGGCTACACCTTC; cdr3_aa: CATQSRQGINYGYTF
d_call: TRBD2; clone_size: NA; v_call: TRBV6-5; j_call: TRBJ2-7; cdr3_nt: TGTGCCAGCAGTTACCCTGGTGCTAGCGGTACCTACGAGCAGTACTTC; cdr3_aa: CASSYPGASGTYEQYF
d_call: NA; clone_size: NA; v_call: TRBV30; j_call: TRBJ1-5; cdr3_nt: TGTGCCTGGAGTGGTCCAGGGGTTATGCAGCCCCAGCATTTT; cdr3_aa: CAWSGPGVMQPQHF
d_call: NA; clone_size: NA; v_call: TRBV21-1; j_call: TRBJ1-2; cdr3_nt: TGTGCCAGCAGCCCACAAGCAGGACAGGTTGCGTTCTATGGCTACACCTTC; cdr3_aa: CASSPQAGQVAFYGYTF
d_call: NA; clone_size: NA; v_call: TRBV12-5; j_call: TRBJ1-3; cdr3_nt: TGTGCTAGTGGTTTGGGACAGCTTATCGGAAACACCATATATTTT; cdr3_aa: CASGLGQLIGNTIYF
d_call: TRBD1; clone_size: NA; v_call: TRBV28; j_call: TRBJ1-2; cdr3_nt: TGTGCCAGCAGAACAGGGGGGGACTATGGCTACACCTTC; cdr3_aa: CASRTGGDYGYTF
d_call: TRBD2; clone_size: NA; v_call: TRBV19; j_call: TRBJ2-1; cdr3_nt: TGTGCCAGTAGACTGAGCGGGGGGAGCTCCTACAATGAGCAGTTCTTC; cdr3_aa: CASRLSGGSSYNEQFF
d_call: NA; clone_size: NA; v_call: TRBV11-2; j_call: TRBJ2-2; cdr3_nt: TGTGCCAGCAGCTTCCCCACAAGGAACACCGGGGAGCTGTTTTTT; cdr3_aa: CASSFPTRNTGELFF
d_call: NA; clone_size: NA; v_call: TRBV2; j_call: TRBJ1-1; cdr3_nt: TGTGCCAGCAGTTCCCTGAGCCCAAACACTGAAGCTTTCTTT; cdr3_aa: CASSSLSPNTEAFF
d_call: TRBD2; clone_size: NA; v_call: TRBV4-2; j_call: TRBJ2-1; cdr3_nt: TGTGCCAGCAGCCAAGAAGCTCCTAGCGGGGGACCTACCTACAATGAGCAGTTCTTC; cdr3_aa: CASSQEAPSGGPTYNEQFF
d_call: TRBD1; clone_size: NA; v_call: TRBV7-8; j_call: TRBJ1-5; cdr3_nt: TGTGCCAGCAGCTTAGAACGTCGATTGACAGGGGGCAATCAGCCCCAGCATTTT; cdr3_aa: CASSLERRLTGGNQPQHF
d_call: NA; clone_size: NA; v_call: TRBV5-6; j_call: TRBJ1-4; cdr3_nt: TGTGCCAGCAGCTGGGGGGGAGTGGCTGAAAAACTGTTTTTT; cdr3_aa: CASSWGGVAEKLFF
d_call: NA; clone_size: NA; v_call: TRBV7-6; j_call: TRBJ1-1; cdr3_nt: TGTGCCAGCAGCTTAGCGATTCCGGGGGGCGACGGAATGAACACTGAAGCTTTCTTT; cdr3_aa: CASSLAIPGGDGMNTEAFF
d_call: TRBD1; clone_size: NA; v_call: TRBV15; j_call: TRBJ1-1; cdr3_nt: TGTGCCACCAGCACCGACAGGGGAGTTATGAACACTGAAGCTTTCTTT; cdr3_aa: CATSTDRGVMNTEAFF
d_call: NA; clone_size: NA; v_call: TRBV4-1; j_call: TRBJ1-1; cdr3_nt: TGCGCCAGCAGCCAAACAAGGACGGGATACATGAACACTGAAGCTTTCTTT; cdr3_aa: CASSQTRTGYMNTEAFF
d_call: TRBD2; clone_size: NA; v_call: TRBV4-1; j_call: TRBJ2-2; cdr3_nt: TGCGCCAGCAGCCCAGTCACTAGCGGGGCCGGGGAGCTGTTTTTT; cdr3_aa: CASSPVTSGAGELFF
d_call: NA; clone_size: NA; v_call: TRBV5-4; j_call: TRBJ1-2; cdr3_nt: TGTGCCAGCAGGTCAGGACAGACGAATCCCTATGGCTACACCTTC; cdr3_aa: CASRSGQTNPYGYTF
d_call: NA; clone_size: NA; v_call: TRBV9; j_call: TRBJ1-2; cdr3_nt: TGTGCCAGCAGCGCCCAGGGAAACGGCTACACCTTC; cdr3_aa: CASSAQGNGYTF